This T cell receptor (beta chain) is from a study of siplizumab effects on memory and regulatory T cells. Produced via immunoSEQ multiplex PCR; TCRdb's table is partial and in-frame only. The profile shows about 120,000 clones, roughly 94% of them singletons. This sequence was found in a human donor in good health. The material sequenced was non-Treg CD4+ T cells sorted from blood.

The CDR3 DNA sequence: TGTGCCAGCTCACCAGGGGGCCCATTCCCGAATCAGCCCCAGCATTTT. Protein sequence: CASSPGGPFPNQPQHF. The chain employs TRBV18 and TRBJ1-5; possible D gene TRBD1, 6 bases. The CDR3 sequence is 16 residues long. The V end was cut by 2 bases, the J end by 4 bases, with 15 bases between. The germline V gene has CDR1 KGHSH and CDR2 LQKENI. Variable domain in full (rest from reference TRBV18 and TRBJ1-5): NAGVMQNPRHLVRRRGQEARLRCSPMKGHSHVYWYRQLPEEGLKFMVYLQKENIIDESGMPKERFSAEFPKEGPSILRIQQVVRGDSAAYFCASSPGGPFPNQPQHFGDGTRLSIL.